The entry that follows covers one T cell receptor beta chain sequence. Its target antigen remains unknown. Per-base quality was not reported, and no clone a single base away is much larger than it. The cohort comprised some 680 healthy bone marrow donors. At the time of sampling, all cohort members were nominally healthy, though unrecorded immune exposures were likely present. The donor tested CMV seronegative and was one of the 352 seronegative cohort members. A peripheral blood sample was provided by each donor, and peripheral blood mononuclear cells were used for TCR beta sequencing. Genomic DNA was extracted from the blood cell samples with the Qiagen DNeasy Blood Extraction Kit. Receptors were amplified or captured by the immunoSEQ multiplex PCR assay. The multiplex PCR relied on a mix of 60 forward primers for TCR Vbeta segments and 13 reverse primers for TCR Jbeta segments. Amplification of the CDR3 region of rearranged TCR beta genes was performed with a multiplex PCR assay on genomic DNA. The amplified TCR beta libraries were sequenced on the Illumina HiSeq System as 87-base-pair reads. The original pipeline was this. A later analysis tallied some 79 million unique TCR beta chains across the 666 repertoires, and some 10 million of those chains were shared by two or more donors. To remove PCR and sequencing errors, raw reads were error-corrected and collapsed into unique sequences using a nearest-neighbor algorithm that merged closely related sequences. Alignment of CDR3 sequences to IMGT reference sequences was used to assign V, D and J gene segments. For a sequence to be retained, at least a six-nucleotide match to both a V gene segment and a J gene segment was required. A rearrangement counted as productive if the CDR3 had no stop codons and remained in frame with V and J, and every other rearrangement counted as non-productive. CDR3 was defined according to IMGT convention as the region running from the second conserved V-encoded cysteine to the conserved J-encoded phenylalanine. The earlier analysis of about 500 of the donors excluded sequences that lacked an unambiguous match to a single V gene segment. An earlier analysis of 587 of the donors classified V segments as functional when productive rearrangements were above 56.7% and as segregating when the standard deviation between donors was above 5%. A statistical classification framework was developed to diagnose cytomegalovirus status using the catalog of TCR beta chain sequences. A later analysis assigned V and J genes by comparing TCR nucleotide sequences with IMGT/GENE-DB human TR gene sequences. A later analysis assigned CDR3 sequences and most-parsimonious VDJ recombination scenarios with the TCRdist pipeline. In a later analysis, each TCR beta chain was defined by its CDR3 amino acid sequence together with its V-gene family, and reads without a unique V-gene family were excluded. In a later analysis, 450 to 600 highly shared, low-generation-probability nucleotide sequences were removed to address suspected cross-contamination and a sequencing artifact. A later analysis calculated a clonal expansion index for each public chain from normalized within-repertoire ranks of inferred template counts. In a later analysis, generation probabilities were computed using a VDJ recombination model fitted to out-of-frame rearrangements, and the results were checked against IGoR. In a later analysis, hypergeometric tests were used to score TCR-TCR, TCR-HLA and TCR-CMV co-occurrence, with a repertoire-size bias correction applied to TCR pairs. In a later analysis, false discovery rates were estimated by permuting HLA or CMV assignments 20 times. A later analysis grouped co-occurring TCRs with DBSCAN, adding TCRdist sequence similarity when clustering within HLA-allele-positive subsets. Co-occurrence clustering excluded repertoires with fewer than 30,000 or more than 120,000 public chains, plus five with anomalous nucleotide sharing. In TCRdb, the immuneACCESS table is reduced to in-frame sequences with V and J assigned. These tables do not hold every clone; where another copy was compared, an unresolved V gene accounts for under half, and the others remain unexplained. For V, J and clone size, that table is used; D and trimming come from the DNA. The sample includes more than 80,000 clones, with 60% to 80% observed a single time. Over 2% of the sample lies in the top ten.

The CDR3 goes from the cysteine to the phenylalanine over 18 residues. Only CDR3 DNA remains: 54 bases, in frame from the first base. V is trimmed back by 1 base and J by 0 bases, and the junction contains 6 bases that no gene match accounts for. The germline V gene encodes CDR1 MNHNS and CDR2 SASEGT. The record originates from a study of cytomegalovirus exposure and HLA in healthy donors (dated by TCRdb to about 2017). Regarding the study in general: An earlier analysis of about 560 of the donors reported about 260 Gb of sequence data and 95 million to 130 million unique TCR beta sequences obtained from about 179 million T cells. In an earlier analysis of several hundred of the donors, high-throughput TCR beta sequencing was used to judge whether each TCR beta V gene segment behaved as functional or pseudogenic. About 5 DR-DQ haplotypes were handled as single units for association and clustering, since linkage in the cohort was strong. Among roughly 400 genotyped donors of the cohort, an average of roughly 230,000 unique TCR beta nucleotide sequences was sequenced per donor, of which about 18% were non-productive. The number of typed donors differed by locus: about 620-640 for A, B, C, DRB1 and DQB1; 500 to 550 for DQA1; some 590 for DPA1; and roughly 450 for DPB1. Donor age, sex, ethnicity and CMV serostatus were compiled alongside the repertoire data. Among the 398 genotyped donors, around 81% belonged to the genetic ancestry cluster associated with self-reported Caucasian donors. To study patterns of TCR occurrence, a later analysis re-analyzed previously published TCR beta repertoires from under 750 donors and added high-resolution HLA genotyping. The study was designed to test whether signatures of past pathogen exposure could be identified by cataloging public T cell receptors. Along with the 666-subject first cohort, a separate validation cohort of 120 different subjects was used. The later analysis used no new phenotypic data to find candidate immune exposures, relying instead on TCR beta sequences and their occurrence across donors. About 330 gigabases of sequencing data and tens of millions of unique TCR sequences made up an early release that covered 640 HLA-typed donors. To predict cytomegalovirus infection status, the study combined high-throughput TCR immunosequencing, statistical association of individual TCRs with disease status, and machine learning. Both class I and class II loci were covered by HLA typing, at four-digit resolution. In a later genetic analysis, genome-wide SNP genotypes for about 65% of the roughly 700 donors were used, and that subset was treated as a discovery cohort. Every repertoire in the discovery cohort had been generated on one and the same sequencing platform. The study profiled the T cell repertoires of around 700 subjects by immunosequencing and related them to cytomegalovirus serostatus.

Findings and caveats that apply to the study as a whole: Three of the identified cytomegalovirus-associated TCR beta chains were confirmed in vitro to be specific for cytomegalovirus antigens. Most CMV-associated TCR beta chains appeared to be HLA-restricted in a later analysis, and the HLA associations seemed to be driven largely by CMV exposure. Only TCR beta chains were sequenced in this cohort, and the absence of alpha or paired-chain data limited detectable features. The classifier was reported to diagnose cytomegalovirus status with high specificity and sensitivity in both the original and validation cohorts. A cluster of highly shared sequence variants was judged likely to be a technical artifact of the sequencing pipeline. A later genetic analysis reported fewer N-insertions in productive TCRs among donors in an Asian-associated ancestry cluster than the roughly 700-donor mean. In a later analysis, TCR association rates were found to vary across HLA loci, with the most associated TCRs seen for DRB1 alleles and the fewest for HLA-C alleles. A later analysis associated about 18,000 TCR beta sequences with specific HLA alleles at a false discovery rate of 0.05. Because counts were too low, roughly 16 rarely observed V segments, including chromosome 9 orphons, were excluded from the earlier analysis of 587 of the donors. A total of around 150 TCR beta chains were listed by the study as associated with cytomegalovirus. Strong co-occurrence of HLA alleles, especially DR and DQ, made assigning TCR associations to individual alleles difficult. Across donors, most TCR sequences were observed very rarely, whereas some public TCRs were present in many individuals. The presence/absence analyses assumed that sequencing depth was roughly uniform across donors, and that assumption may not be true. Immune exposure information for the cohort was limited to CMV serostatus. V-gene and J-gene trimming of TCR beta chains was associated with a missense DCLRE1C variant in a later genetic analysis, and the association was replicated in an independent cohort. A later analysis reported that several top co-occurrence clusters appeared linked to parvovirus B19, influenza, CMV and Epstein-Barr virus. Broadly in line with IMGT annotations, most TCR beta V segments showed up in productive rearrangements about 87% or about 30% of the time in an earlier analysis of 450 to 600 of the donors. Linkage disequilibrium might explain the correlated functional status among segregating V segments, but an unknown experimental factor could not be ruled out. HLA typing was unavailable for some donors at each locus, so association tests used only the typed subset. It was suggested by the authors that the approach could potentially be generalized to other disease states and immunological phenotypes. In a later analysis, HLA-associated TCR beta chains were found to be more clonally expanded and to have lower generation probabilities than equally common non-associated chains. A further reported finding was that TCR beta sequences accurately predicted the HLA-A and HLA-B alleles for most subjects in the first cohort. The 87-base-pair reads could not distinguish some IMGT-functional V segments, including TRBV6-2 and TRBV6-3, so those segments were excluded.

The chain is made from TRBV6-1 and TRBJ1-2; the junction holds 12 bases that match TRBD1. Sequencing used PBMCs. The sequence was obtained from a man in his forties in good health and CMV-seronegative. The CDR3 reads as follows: CASSEGMGQGAANYGYTF. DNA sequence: TGTGCCAGCAGTGAAGGGATGGGACAGGGGGCGGCTAACTATGGCTACACCTTC.